This TCR beta chain is from a study of Ad26.COV2.S vaccination and SARS-CoV-2 variants. This sample's treatment: about 20 received Ad26.COV2.S at low or high dose, single or two shots; roughly five received placebo; per-sample allocation not given. Day 63 after the first vaccine or placebo injection was the time point for sampling. Note on this clone: Its antigen is as yet unknown.

TCRdb's copy holds only in-frame clones and misses some; the assay was immunoSEQ multiplex PCR. The sample lists a few hundred thousand clones; 92% were seen once. Germline assignment: CDR1 MNHEY and CDR2 SVGEGT. Deletions cut 0 bases from V and 6 bases from J, with 6 bases between. The CDR3 is 13 residues long. Findings and limits, study-wide: The analyses of TCR breadth and depth may have understated the size of total T cell responses. With respect to non-spike TCR breadth, vaccine and placebo recipients were similar.

This material consisted of peripheral blood, taken in a trial of Ad26.COV2.S vaccine versus placebo. The source of this sequence is a person between 18 and 65 years old who received the Ad26.COV2.S COVID-19 vaccine or a placebo. This chain links TRBV6-2 or TRBV6-3 with TRBJ1-5; D gene uncertain. The CDR3 region has the DNA TGTGCCAGCAGTTACTCGAAGGCTCAGCCCCAGCATTTT. It yields the protein CASSYSKAQPQHF.